These T cell receptor beta chains were read from a single sample in a study of cytomegalovirus exposure and HLA in healthy donors. TCRdb's copy holds only in-frame clones and misses some; the assay was immunoSEQ multiplex PCR. The data hold 200,000 to 250,000 clones, with roughly 80% observed a single time. Sequenced sample: PBMCs. The source of these receptors is a man aged 30 to 45 in good health and CMV-seronegative. CDR3s include the opening cysteine and the closing phenylalanine or tryptophan. The D gene is left open where the match is weak. Clone size is stated in some rows and not others, as once, few, many or a class when expanded.

v_call	clone_size	d_call	j_call	cdr3_nt	cdr3_aa
TRBV7-2	once	.	TRBJ2-3	TGTGCCAGCAGCTTCGGGGTTCCAGATACGCAGTATTTT	CASSFGVPDTQYF
TRBV19	.	.	TRBJ2-1	TGTGCCAGTACGGGACGGCGGGGGCTCAATGAGCAGTTCTTC	CASTGRRGLNEQFF
TRBV7-3	.	.	TRBJ2-2	TGTGCCAGCAGCTTAAGGGCAGGGCCGAACACCGGGGAGCTGTTTTTT	CASSLRAGPNTGELFF
TRBV5-5	.	TRBD1	TRBJ2-1	TGTGCCAGCAGCTCGGACAGGGTCTACAATGAGCAGTTCTTC	CASSSDRVYNEQFF
TRBV13	.	.	TRBJ2-7	TGTGCCAGCAGCTCCCTGGAGCTCGGAGACCACGAGCAGTACTTC	CASSSLELGDHEQYF
TRBV5-4	.	TRBD2	TRBJ2-5	TGTGCCAGCAGCTTGGGACTAGCAGGGAGAGAGAGGACCCAGTACTTC	CASSLGLAGRERTQYF
TRBV6-1	.	TRBD2	TRBJ2-7	TGTGCCAGCAGTGAAGTCGTTGGGGAGGGGTACGAGCAGTACTTC	CASSEVVGEGYEQYF
TRBV29-1	.	TRBD1	TRBJ1-1	TGCAGCGCCATGGGACAGGGAAAAAGGAACACTGAAGCTTTCTTT	CSAMGQGKRNTEAFF
TRBV5-6	.	TRBD1	TRBJ1-2	TGTGCCAGCAGCTTGCCAGGACAGGGCAAGTCCGGAGGCTACACCTTC	CASSLPGQGKSGGYTF
TRBV4-3	.	TRBD1	TRBJ1-2	TGCGCCAGCAGCCCCGGGGACAGCCTGTATGGCTACACCTTC	CASSPGDSLYGYTF
TRBV6-1	.	.	TRBJ1-1	TGTGCCAGCAAGATAACGGTAAAGAACACTGAAGCTTTCTTT	CASKITVKNTEAFF
TRBV19	.	.	TRBJ2-2	TGTGCCAGTAGTATAGGGGGAGCCACCGGGGAGCTGTTTTTT	CASSIGGATGELFF
TRBV6-5	.	.	TRBJ1-4	TGTGCCAGCAGCCCCCGGGGGGCTCGGGGAAAACTGTTTTTT	CASSPRGARGKLFF
TRBV7-9	few	.	TRBJ1-4	TGTGCCAGCAGGAAACAGGGTGGAGGCGAAAAACTGTTTTTT	CASRKQGGGEKLFF
TRBV6-5	.	TRBD2	TRBJ2-7	TGTGCCAGCAGCCCGGGACTAGCGGGGACCCACGAGCAGTACTTC	CASSPGLAGTHEQYF
TRBV7-3	once	.	TRBJ1-1	TGTGCCAGCAGCTTAACCGAGGGCACTGAAGCTTTCTTT	CASSLTEGTEAFF
TRBV7-6	.	TRBD1	TRBJ2-7	TGTGCCAGCAGCTTAGGGACAGGTCTTACCTCCTACGAGCAGTACTTC	CASSLGTGLTSYEQYF
TRBV7-6	.	TRBD2	TRBJ2-3	TGTGCCAGCAGCTTAATCGGGGGGGAAACAGATACGCAGTATTTT	CASSLIGGETDTQYF
TRBV6-1	.	.	TRBJ2-7	TGTGCCAGCAGAAGAGTCCACGAGCAGTACTTC	CASRRVHEQYF
TRBV7-8	.	TRBD1	TRBJ1-2	TGTGCCAGCAGCCCTGACAGGGCCGGCTACACCTTC	CASSPDRAGYTF
TRBV11-3	.	.	TRBJ2-3	TGTGCCAGCAGCTCCATAGTCACAGATACGCAGTATTTT	CASSSIVTDTQYF
TRBV7-8	.	TRBD1	TRBJ1-6	TGTGCCAGCAGCTTAACAGGGGGGACTAATTCACCCCTCCACTTT	CASSLTGGTNSPLHF
TRBV28	.	.	TRBJ1-5	TGTGCCAGCAGTTCCCGGGGAAGTCAGCCCCAGCATTTT	CASSSRGSQPQHF
TRBV18	.	TRBD1	TRBJ1-5	TGTGCCAGCTCACCGACAGGGGGTCAGCCCCAGCATTTT	CASSPTGGQPQHF
TRBV7-2	.	TRBD2	TRBJ2-5	TGTGCCAGCAGCTTAGTAGGCGGGGGGGGAGAGACCCAGTACTTC	CASSLVGGGGETQYF
TRBV6-6	few	TRBD1	TRBJ1-1	TGTGCCAGCAGTTTGGGACAGGAGGTGGAAACTTTCTTT	CASSLGQEVETFF
TRBV19	.	.	TRBJ1-6	TGTGCCAGTAGATACAGCTCCTATAATTCACCCCTCCACTTT	CASRYSSYNSPLHF
TRBV5-4	.	.	TRBJ2-3	TGTGCCAGCAGCGTAACAGGGGATACGCAGTATTTT	CASSVTGDTQYF
TRBV5-6	.	TRBD1	TRBJ2-7	TGTGCCAGCAGCTTCCTTTCGGGACAGGGGTACGAGCAGTACTTC	CASSFLSGQGYEQYF
TRBV10-3	.	.	TRBJ2-1	TGTGCTTCAGGTCAAGGGGGATCCAATGAGCAGTTCTTC	CASGQGGSNEQFF
TRBV28	.	.	TRBJ2-2	TGTGCCAGCAGACAAACAGTGATGAACACCGGGGAGCTGTTTTTT	CASRQTVMNTGELFF
TRBV6-1	.	.	TRBJ2-1	TGTGCCAGCAGTGAGGAGGGAGGCTACAATGAGCAGTTCTTC	CASSEEGGYNEQFF
TRBV28	.	.	TRBJ2-7	TGTGCCAGCAGTTTTACCTACGAGCAGTACTTC	CASSFTYEQYF
TRBV6-5	.	TRBD1	TRBJ2-5	TGTGCCAGCAGTTATTCCCCAGGGGGTGTTCAAGAGACCCAGTACTTC	CASSYSPGGVQETQYF
TRBV7-9	.	.	TRBJ1-2	TGTGCCAGCAGCAAGAACAATGATGGCTACACCTTC	CASSKNNDGYTF
TRBV11-2	few	.	TRBJ1-1	TGTGCCAGCAGCTTAGGCGGGATTCTCACTGAAGCTTTCTTT	CASSLGGILTEAFF
TRBV28	.	TRBD1	TRBJ2-3	TGTGCCAGCAGCCCTGGACAGGGGGTAACAGATACGCAGTATTTT	CASSPGQGVTDTQYF
TRBV15	.	TRBD1	TRBJ2-7	TGTGCCACCAGCAGAGGACTACAGGGGGCCTTCTACGAGCAGTACTTC	CATSRGLQGAFYEQYF
TRBV15	once	TRBD1	TRBJ2-6	TGTGCCACCAGCATTTACAGGGGTTGGTCTGGGGCCAGCGTCCTGACTTTC	CATSIYRGWSGASVLTF
TRBV5-5	.	TRBD1	TRBJ1-3	TGTGCCAGCAGCTTAAGTGGACAGGGAGGAAACACCATATATTTT	CASSLSGQGGNTIYF
TRBV29-1	.	.	TRBJ2-5	TGCAGCGTTGAACGGGGGGCTCGGACCCAGTACTTC	CSVERGARTQYF
TRBV7-9	.	TRBD1	TRBJ2-5	TGTGCCAGCAGCTCCGACAGGGAAGAGACCCAGTACTTC	CASSSDREETQYF
TRBV28	.	TRBD2	TRBJ2-3	TGTGCCAGCAGTTTTAGCGGGGGGGCCACAGATACGCAGTATTTT	CASSFSGGATDTQYF
TRBV5-1	.	.	TRBJ2-5	TGCGCCAGCAGTCGAGGAGCAGAGACCCAGTACTTC	CASSRGAETQYF
TRBV11-2	few	TRBD1	TRBJ2-2	TGTGCCAGCAGCCGGGACAGGGGGACCGGGGAGCTGTTTTTT	CASSRDRGTGELFF
TRBV7-3	.	TRBD1	TRBJ2-5	TGTGCCAGCAGCCTGACAGGGGCGCTCCTGACCCAGTACTTC	CASSLTGALLTQYF